The 2 T cell receptor beta chains in this list originate from one sample, sequenced in a study of shared clonotypes between healthy human individuals. The table came from immunoSEQ multiplex PCR; TCRdb's copy has only in-frame clones and leaves some out. The sample records some 1.4 million clones, roughly 97% being singletons. Sequenced sample: naive CD4+ T cells sorted from blood. Subset of the sample: CD45RA+ positively selected. The receptors shown here come from a man aged 25-45 years in good health.

This clone occurred once. The chain recombines TRBV18 with TRBJ2-7; D may be TRBD1 (6 bases). Germline lookup yields CDR1 KGHSH and CDR2 LQKENI. The CDR3 covers 13 residues. V dropped 8 bases and J dropped 2 bases, with 13 bases sitting between them. This chain's CDR3 is CASRTDQTYEQYF. CDR3 nucleotide sequence: TGTGCCAGCCGGACAGACCAAACCTACGAGCAGTACTTC. Using reference TRBV18 and TRBJ2-7 for the parts outside the CDR3, the full variable domain is NAGVMQNPRHLVRRRGQEARLRCSPMKGHSHVYWYRQLPEEGLKFMVYLQKENIIDESGMPKERFSAEFPKEGPSILRIQQVVRGDSAAYFCASRTDQTYEQYFGPGTRLTVT.

J is TRBJ2-7 and V is TRBV30; D perhaps matches TRBD2 (5 bases). CDR3 length: 13 amino acids. Germline V gene lookup returns CDR1 GTSNPN and CDR2 SVGIG (reference sequence). V dropped 2 bases and J dropped 6 bases, with 14 bases sitting between them. In nucleotides, the CDR3 is TGTGCCTGGAGTTTAGGACTCCCTTCCGAGCAGTACTTC. It codes for CAWSLGLPSEQYF.